Described below is a single T cell receptor beta chain sequence and its context. V shed 5 bases and J 3 bases; nucleotides not matched to a gene: 10. The germline CDR1 and CDR2 sequences are MDHEN and SYDVKM. This CDR3 region has 16 residues. This sample is drawn from a study of blood T cell repertoires in COVID-19. Whole-study context: Sites in the United States, Italy and Spain provided acute and convalescent COVID-19 samples. The cDNA or gDNA used as material had been derived from T cells, B-cell-depleted T cells, or PBMCs.

Original handling: Quantification of nucleated cells was approximated via reference gene primer amplification. The table came from immunoSEQ multiplex PCR; TCRdb's copy has only in-frame clones and leaves some out. That table supplies the V and J calls and clone size; D and trimming were determined from the DNA. The table lists under 250,000 clones, around 80% of them singletons. Sequences were obtained from peripheral blood. This chain links TRBV28 with TRBJ1-5; 7 bases fit TRBD1. The TCR comes from a woman aged 70-85 years with acute or convalescent COVID-19. The CDR3 coding sequence is TGTGCCAGCAGTCCCAACGACGGACAGGCCAATCAGCCCCAGCATTTT. Protein sequence: CASSPNDGQANQPQHF.